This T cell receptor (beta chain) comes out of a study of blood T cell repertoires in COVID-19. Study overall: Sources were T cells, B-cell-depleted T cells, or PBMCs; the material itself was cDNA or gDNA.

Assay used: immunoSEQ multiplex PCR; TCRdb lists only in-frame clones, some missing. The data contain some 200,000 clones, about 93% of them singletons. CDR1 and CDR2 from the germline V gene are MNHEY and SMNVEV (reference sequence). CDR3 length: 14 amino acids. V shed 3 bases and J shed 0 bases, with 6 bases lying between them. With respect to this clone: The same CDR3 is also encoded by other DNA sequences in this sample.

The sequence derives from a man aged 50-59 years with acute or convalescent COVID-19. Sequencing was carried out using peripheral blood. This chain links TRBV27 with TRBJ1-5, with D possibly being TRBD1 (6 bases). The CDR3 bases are TGTGCCAGCAGTTTCAGGGGTAGCAATCAGCCCCAGCATTTT. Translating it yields CASSFRGSNQPQHF.